The T cell receptor beta chain described here comes from a study of neurological immune-mediated disorders. The study's findings and limits: HTLV-1-associated myelopathy ranked highest for TCR clonal expansion and multiple sclerosis lowest, beneath healthy controls. Private repertoires in all groups were suggested by the absence of shared CDR3 amino acid sequences among expanded clones across subjects.

Every sequencing run produced over 200 million TCR-beta sequences that came from 15-18 subjects. TCRdb reprocessed the 5' RACE reads with MiXCR, giving one entry per CDR3 protein. The table records 70,000 to 75,000 distinct CDR3 sequences, roughly 13% of them present only once. Specified time point: longitudinal time-point 1 (baseline). There are many counts of this clonotype. What it binds is not known. The length of the CDR3 is 13 residues. The V end was cut by 6 bases, the J end by 5 bases, with 16 bases between. From germline, CDR1 is DFQATT and CDR2 SNEGSKA (reference sequence). The sequence was obtained from a female donor with HTLV-1-associated myelopathy (HAM/TSP). This chain connects TRBV20-1 to TRBJ1-1, with D unresolved. Sample: PBMCs. The CDR3: CSAVRSGRTEAFF. CDR3 nucleotides: TGCAGTGCCGTGAGATCGGGTCGAACTGAAGCTTTCTTT.